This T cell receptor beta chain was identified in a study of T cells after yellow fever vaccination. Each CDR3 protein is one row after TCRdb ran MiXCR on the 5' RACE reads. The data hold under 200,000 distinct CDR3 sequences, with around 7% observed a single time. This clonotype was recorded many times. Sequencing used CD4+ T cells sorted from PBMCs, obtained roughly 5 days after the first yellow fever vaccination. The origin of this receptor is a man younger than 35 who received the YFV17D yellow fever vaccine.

The CDR3 DNA reads TGTGCCAGCAGCCAGCAGGGGGGGACGGGGCCCCAGCATTTT. Protein: CASSQQGGTGPQHF. The chain combines TRBV4-2 with TRBJ1-5; 7 bases match TRBD1. Per the germline V gene, CDR1 is LGHNA and CDR2 is YNFKEQ. The ends lost 3 bases at V and 9 bases at J; junction bases unmatched: 8. The length of the CDR3 is 14 residues.